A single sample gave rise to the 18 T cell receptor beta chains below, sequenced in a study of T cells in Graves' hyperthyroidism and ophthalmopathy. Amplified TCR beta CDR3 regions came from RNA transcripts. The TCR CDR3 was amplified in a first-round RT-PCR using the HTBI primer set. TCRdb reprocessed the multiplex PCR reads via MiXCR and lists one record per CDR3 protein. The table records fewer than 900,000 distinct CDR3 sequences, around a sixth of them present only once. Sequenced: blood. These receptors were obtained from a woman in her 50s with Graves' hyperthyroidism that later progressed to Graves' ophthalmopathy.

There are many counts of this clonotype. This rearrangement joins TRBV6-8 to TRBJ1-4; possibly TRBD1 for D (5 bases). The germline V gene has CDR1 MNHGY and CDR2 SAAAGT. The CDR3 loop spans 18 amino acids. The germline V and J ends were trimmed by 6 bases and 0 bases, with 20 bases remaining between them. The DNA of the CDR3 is TGTGCCAGCAGACGAAGACCTAGGACACCCGCAACTAATGAAAAACTGTTTTTT. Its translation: CASRRRPRTPATNEKLFF.

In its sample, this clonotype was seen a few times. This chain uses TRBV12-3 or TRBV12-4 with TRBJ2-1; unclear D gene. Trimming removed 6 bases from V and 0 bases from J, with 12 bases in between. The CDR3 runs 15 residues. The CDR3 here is CASRADGPSYNEQFF. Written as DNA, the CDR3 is TGTGCCAGCAGGGCTGACGGGCCCTCCTACAATGAGCAGTTCTTC.

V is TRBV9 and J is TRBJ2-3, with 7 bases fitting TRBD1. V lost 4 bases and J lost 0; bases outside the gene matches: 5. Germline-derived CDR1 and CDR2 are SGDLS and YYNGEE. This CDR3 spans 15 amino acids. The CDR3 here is CASSTPTGSTDTQYF. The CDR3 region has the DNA TGTGCCAGCAGCACCCCGACAGGGAGCACAGATACGCAGTATTTT.

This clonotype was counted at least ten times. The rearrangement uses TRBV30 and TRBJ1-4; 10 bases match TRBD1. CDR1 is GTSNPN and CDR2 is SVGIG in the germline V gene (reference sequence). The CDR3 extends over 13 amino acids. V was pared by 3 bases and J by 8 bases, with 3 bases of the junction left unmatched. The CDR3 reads CAWSGTGDEKLFF. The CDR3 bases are TGTGCCTGGAGCGGGACAGGGGACGAAAAACTGTTTTTT.

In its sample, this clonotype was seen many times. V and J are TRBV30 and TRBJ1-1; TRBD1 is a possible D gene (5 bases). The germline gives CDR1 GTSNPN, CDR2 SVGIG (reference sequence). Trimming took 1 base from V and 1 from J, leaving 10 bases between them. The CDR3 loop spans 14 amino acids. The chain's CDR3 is CAWSAGRKNTEAFF. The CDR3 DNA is TGTGCCTGGAGTGCGGGACGGAAGAACACTGAAGCTTTCTTT. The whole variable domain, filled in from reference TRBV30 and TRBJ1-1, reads SQTIHQWPATLVQPVGSPLSLECTVEGTSNPNLYWYRQAAGRGLQLLFYSVGIGQISSEVPQNLSASRPQDRQFILSSKKLLLSDSGFYLCAWSAGRKNTEAFFGQGTRLTVV.

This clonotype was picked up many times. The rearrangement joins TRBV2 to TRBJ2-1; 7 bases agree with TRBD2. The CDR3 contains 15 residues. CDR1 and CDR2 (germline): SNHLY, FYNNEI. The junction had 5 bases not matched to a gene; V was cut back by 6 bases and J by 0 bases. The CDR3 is CASSDPGGSYNEQFF. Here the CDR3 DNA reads TGTGCCAGCAGCGACCCGGGGGGCTCCTACAATGAGCAGTTCTTC.

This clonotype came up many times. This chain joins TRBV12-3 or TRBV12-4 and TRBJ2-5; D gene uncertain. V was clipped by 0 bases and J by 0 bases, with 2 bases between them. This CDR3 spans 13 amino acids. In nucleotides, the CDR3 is TGTGCCAGCAGTTTAGCGGACCAAGAGACCCAGTACTTC. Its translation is CASSLADQETQYF.

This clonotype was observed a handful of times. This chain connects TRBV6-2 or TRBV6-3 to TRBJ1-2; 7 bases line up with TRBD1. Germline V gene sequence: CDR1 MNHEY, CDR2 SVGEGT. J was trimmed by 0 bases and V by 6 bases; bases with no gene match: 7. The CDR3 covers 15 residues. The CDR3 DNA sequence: TGTGCCAGCAGCCGCCCCGGGACAGCTAACTATGGCTACACCTTC. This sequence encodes CASSRPGTANYGYTF.

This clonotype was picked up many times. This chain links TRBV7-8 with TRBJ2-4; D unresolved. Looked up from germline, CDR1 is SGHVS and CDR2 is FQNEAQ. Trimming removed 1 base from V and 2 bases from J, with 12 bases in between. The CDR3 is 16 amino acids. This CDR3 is CASSLVGSLTKNIQYF. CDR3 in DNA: TGTGCCAGCAGCTTAGTCGGCAGCCTAACCAAAAACATTCAGTACTTC.

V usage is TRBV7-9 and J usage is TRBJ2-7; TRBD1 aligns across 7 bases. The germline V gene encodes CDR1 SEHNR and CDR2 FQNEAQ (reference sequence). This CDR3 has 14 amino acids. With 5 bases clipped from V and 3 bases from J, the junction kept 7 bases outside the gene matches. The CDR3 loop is CASSPAGTDYEQYF. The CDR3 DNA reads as TGTGCCAGCAGCCCAGCCGGGACAGACTACGAGCAGTACTTC.

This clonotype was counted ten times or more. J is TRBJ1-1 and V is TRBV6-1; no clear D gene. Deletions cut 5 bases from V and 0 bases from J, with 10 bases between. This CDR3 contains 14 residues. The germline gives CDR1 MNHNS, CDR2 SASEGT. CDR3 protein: CASSYESMNTEAFF. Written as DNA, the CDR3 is TGTGCCAGCAGTTATGAGAGTATGAACACTGAAGCTTTCTTT.

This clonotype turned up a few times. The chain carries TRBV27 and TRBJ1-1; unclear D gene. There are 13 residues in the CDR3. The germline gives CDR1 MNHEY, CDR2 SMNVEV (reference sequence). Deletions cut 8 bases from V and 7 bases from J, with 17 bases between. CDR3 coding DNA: TGTGCCAGCGCACCGGTGCCCTCTGTTGAAGCTTTCTTT. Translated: CASAPVPSVEAFF.

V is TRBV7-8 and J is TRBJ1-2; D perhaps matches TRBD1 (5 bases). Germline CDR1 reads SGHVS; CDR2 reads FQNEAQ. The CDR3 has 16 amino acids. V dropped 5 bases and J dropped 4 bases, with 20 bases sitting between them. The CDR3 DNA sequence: TGTGCCAGCAGCCCCCGGGCGGGGGTTTCGGTCTATGGCTACACCTTC. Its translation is CASSPRAGVSVYGYTF.

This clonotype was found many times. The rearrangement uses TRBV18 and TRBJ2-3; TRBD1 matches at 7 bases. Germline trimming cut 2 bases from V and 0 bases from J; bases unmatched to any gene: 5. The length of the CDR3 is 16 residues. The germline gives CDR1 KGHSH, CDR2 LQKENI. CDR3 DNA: TGTGCCAGCTCACCAACCGGGACAGTAAGCACAGATACGCAGTATTTT. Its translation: CASSPTGTVSTDTQYF.

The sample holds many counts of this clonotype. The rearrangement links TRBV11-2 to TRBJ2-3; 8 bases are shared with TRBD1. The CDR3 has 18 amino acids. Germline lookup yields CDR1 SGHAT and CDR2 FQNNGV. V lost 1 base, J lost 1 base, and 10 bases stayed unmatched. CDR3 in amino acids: CASSLAPAADRGTDTQYF. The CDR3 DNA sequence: TGTGCCAGCAGCTTAGCCCCTGCCGCGGACAGGGGCACAGATACGCAGTATTTT.

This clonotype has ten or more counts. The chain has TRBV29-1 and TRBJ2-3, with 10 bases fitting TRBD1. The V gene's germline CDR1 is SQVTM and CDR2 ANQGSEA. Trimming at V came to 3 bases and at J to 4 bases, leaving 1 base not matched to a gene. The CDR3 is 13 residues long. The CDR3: CSVDGTGADTQYF. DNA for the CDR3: TGCAGCGTTGACGGGACAGGGGCAGATACGCAGTATTTT.

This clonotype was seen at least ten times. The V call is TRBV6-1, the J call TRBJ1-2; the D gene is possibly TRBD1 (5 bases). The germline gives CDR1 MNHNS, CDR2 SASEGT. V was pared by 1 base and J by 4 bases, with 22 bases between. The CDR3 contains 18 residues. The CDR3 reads CASSEVRAGPRSAYGYTF. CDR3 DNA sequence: TGTGCCAGCAGTGAAGTAAGAGCGGGACCGAGGTCTGCCTATGGCTACACCTTC.

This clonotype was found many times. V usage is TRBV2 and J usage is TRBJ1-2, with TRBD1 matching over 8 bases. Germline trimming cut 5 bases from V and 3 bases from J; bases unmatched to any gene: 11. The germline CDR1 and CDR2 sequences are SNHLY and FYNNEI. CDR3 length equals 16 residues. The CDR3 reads CASSIRDRSYDYGYTF. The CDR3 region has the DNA TGTGCCAGCAGTATTCGGGACAGGAGTTATGACTATGGCTACACCTTC.